The 5 T cell receptor beta chains below come from one sample, sequenced in a study of shared clonotypes between healthy human individuals. Produced via immunoSEQ multiplex PCR; TCRdb's table is partial and in-frame only. Among about 1.1 million clones listed, about 72% were seen once. Sequencing used memory CD4+ T cells from PBMCs. Subset in this sample: CD45RA-negative fraction. Receptors originate from a man aged 18 to 30 in good health. Some clones in this sample may be carry-over from other donors' samples.

The gene calls are TRBV6-1 and TRBJ2-2; no clear D. V shed 2 bases and J shed 7 bases, with 11 bases lying between them. This CDR3 comprises 14 residues. CDR1 is MNHNS, CDR2 SASEGT, per germline. The CDR3 here is CASSEKGRGGELFF. CDR3 in DNA: TGTGCCAGCAGTGAAAAGGGTAGAGGCGGGGAGCTGTTTTTT.

This sequence joins TRBV14 and TRBJ1-3; D ambiguous. The CDR3 has 14 residues. V lost 0 bases and J 8 bases, leaving 11 bases between the germline ends. Germline V gene data show CDR1 as SGHDN and CDR2 as FVKESK. In nucleotides, the CDR3 is TGTGCCAGCAGCCAAGATTTATCCCAAGACACCATATATTTT. Its protein is CASSQDLSQDTIYF.

The chain couples TRBV18 to TRBJ2-3, with D maybe TRBD2 (6 bases). Germline CDR1 reads KGHSH; CDR2 reads LQKENI. The CDR3 is 15 amino acids. Trimming shortened V by 2 bases and J by 6 bases, and 15 bases separated the two germline ends. The chain's CDR3 is CASSPSRGSWDTQYF. CDR3 DNA: TGTGCCAGCTCACCATCACGGGGGAGTTGGGATACGCAGTATTTT.

This clone was seen once. The sample contains more than one DNA sequence encoding this CDR3. The V call is TRBV6-5, the J call TRBJ2-7; unclear D gene. Looked up from germline, CDR1 is MNHEY and CDR2 is SVGAGI. This CDR3 comprises 13 residues. V dropped 2 bases and J dropped 4 bases, with 9 bases sitting between them. The chain's CDR3 is CASSYARGYEQYF. The CDR3 nucleotides are TGTGCCAGCAGTTACGCCAGAGGATACGAGCAGTACTTC.

This clone occurred once. The CDR3 is CASSLTLLAVLRGYTF. In DNA form, the CDR3 reads TGTGCCAGCAGCTTGACGCTTCTGGCGGTCCTACGAGGCTACACCTTC. The chain joins TRBV5-6 to TRBJ1-2; D unclear. Trimming left V 1 base short and J 8 bases short, with 21 bases between. Germline assignment: CDR1 SGHDT and CDR2 YYEEEE. This CDR3 is built from 16 residues.